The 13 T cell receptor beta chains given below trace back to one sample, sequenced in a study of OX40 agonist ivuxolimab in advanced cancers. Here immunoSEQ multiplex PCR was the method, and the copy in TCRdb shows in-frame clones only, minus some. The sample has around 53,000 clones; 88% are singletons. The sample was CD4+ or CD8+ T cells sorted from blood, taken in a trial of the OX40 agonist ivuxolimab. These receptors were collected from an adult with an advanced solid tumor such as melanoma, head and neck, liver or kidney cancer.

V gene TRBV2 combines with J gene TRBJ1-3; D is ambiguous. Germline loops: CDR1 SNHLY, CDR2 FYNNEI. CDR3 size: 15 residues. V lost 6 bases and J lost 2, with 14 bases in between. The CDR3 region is CASSGDGGPGNTIYF. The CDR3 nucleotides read TGTGCCAGCAGCGGTGACGGCGGTCCTGGAAACACCATATATTTT.

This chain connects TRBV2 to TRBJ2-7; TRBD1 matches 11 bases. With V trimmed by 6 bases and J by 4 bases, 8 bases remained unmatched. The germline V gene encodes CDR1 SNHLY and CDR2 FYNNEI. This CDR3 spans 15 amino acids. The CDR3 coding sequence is TGTGCCAGCAGAGCCGGGACAGGGGGTTCATACGAGCAGTACTTC. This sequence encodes CASRAGTGGSYEQYF.

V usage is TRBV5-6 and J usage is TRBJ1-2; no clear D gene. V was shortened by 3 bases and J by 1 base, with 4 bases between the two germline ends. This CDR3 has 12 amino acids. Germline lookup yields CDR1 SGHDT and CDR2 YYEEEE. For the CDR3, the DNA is TGTGCCAGCAGCTCCGATAACTATGGCTACACCTTC. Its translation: CASSSDNYGYTF.

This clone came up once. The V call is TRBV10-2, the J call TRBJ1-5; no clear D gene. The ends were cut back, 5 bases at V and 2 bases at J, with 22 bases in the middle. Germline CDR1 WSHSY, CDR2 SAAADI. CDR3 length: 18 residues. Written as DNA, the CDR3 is TGCGCCAGCAGTCCTTGGCCCCTGGACTCCTTGGGCAATCAGCCCCAGCATTTT. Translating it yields CASSPWPLDSLGNQPQHF.

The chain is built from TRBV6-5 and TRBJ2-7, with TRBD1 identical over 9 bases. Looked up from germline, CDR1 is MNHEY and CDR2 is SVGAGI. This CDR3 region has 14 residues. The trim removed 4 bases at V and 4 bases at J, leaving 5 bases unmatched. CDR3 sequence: CASSWDREGYEQYF. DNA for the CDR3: TGTGCCAGCAGTTGGGACAGGGAGGGGTACGAGCAGTACTTC.

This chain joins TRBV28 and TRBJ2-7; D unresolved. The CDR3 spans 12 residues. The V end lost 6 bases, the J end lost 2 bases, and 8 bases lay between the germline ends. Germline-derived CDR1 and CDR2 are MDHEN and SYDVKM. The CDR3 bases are TGTGCCAGCAGCACACGACCCTACGAGCAGTACTTC. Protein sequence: CASSTRPYEQYF.

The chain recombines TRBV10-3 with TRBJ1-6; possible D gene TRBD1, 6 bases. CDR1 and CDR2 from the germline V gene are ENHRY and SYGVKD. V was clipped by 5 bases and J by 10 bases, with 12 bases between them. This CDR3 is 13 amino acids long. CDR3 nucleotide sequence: TGTGCCATCAGTCCAGACAGGTCCTCACCCCTCCACTTT. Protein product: CAISPDRSSPLHF.

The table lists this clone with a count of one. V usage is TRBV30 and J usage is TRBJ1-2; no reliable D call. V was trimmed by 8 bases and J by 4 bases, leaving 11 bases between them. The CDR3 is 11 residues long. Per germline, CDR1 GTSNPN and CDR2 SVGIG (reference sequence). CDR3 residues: CAGWESYGYTF. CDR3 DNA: TGTGCCGGGTGGGAGTCCTATGGCTACACCTTC.

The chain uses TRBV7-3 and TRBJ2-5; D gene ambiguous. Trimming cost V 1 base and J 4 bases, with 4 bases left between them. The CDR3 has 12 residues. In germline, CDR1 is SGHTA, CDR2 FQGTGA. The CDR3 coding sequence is TGTGCCAGCAGCTTAAGTCGAGAGACCCAGTACTTC. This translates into CASSLSRETQYF. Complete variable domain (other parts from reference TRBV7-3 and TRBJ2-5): GAGVSQTPSNKVTEKGKYVELRCDPISGHTALYWYRQSLGQGPEFLIYFQGTGAADDSGLPNDRFFAVRPEGSVSTLKIQRTERGDSAVYLCASSLSRETQYFGPGTRLLVL.

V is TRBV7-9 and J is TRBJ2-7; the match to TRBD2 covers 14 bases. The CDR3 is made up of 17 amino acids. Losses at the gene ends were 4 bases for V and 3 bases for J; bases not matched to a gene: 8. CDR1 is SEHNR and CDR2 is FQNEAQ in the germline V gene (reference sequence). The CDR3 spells CASSSGTSGSAVYEQYF. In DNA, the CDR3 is TGTGCCAGCAGCTCCGGGACTAGCGGGAGTGCGGTCTACGAGCAGTACTTC.

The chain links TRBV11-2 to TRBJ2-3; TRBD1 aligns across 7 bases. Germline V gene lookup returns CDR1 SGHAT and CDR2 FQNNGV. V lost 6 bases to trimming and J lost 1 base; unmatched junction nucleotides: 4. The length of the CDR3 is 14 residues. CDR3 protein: CASRRDRRTDTQYF. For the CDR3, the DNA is TGTGCCAGCAGAAGGGACAGACGCACAGATACGCAGTATTTT.

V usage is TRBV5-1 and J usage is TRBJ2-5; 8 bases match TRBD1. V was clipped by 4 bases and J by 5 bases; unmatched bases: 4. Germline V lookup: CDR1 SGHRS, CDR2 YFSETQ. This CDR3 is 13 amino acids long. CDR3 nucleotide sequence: TGCGCCAGCAGCAACCGGGACAGGGAGACCCAGTACTTC. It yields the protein CASSNRDRETQYF.

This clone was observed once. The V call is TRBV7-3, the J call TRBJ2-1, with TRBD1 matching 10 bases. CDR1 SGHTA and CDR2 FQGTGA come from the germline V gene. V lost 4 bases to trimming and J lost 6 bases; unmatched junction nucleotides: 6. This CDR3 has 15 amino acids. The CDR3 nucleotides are TGTGCCAGCAGCTCCGGGACAGGGGTTGGCAATGAGCAGTTCTTC. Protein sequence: CASSSGTGVGNEQFF.